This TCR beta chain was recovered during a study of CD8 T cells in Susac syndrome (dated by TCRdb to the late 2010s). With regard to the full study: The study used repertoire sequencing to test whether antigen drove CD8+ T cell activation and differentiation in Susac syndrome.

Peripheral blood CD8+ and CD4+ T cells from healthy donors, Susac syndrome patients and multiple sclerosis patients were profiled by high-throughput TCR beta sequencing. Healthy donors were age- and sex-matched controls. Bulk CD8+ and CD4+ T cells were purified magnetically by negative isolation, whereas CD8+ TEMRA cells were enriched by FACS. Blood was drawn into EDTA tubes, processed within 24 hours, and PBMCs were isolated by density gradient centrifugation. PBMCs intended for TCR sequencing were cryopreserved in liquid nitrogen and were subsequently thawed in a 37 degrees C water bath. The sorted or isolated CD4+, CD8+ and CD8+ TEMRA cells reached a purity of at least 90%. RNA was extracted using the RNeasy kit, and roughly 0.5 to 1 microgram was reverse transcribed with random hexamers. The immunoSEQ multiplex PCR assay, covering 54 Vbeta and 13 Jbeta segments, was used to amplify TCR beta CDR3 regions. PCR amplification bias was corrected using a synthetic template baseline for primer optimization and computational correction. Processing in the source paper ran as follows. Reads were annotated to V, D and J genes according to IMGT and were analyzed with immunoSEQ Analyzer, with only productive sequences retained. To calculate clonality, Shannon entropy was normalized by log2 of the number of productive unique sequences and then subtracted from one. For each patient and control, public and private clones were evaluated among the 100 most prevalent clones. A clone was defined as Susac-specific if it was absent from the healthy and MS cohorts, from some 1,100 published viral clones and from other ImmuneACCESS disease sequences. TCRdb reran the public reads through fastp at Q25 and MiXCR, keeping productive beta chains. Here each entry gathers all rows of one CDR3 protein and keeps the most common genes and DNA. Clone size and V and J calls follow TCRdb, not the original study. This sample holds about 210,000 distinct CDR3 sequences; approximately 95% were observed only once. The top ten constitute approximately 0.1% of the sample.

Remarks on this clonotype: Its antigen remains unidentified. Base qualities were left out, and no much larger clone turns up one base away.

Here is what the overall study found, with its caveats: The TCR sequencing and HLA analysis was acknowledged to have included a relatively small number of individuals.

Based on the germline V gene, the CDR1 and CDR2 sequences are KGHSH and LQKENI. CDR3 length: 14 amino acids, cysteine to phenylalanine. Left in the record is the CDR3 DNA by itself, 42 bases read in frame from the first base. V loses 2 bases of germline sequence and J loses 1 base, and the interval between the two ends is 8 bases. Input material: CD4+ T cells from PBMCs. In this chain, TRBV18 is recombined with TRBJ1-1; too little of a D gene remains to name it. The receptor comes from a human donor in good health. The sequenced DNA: TGTGCCAGCTCACCATCCGGGCCGAACACTGAAGCTTTCTTT. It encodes CASSPSGPNTEAFF.